These 22 T cell receptor beta chains were all obtained from the same sample, sequenced in a study of human T cells and chemical hapten exposure. TCRdb reprocessed the RACE reads with MiXCR, giving one entry per CDR3 protein. The data show 250,000 to 300,000 distinct CDR3 sequences, around 7.3% seen once. Time point given: pre-sensitization, week 0. The treatment denotes: therapeutic diphenylcyclopropenone sensitization with weekly scalp DPC. Sequencing was performed on whole blood, taken in connection with sensitization to the hapten diphenylcyclopropenone (DPC). These receptors came from a man younger than 30 with alopecia areata. Some clones in this sample may be carry-over from other donors' samples.

In its sample, this clonotype was seen a few times. The chain employs TRBV5-1 and TRBJ1-1; D gene ambiguous. From germline, CDR1 is SGHRS and CDR2 YFSETQ. The CDR3 covers 15 residues. Trimming cost V 4 bases and J 1 base, with 14 bases left between them. The CDR3 nucleotides read TGCGCCAGCAGCGCGGAGCCTATTGCGAACACTGAAGCTTTCTTT. Amino acids: CASSAEPIANTEAFF.

The rearrangement joins TRBV29-1 to TRBJ1-2; 11 positions agree with TRBD1. The V gene end was trimmed by 6 bases and the J gene end by 5 bases; junction bases not matched to a gene: 5. CDR3 length: 13 amino acids. The V gene's germline CDR1 is SQVTM and CDR2 ANQGSEA. CDR3 in amino acids: CSVLGQGAYGYTF. In DNA form, the CDR3 reads TGCAGCGTCCTCGGACAGGGGGCGTATGGCTACACCTTC.

This sequence joins TRBV7-2 and TRBJ2-1, with TRBD2 as a possible D gene (5 bases). From germline, CDR1 is SGHTA and CDR2 FQGNSA. The CDR3 loop spans 12 amino acids. V was clipped by 5 bases and J by 9 bases, with 11 bases between them. The chain's CDR3 is CASSQDWGEQFF. The CDR3 nucleotides are TGTGCCAGCAGCCAGGACTGGGGTGAGCAGTTCTTC. Based on the CDR3 plus reference TRBV7-2 and TRBJ2-1, the full variable domain is GAGVSQSPSNKVTEKGKDVELRCDPISGHTALYWYRQSLGQGLEFLIYFQGNSAPDKSGLPSDRFSAERTGGSVSTLTIQRTQQEDSAVYLCASSQDWGEQFFGPGTRLTVL.

The J gene is TRBJ2-2, the V gene TRBV24-1; D tentatively reads TRBD1 or TRBD2 (5 bases each). The V end was cut by 3 bases, the J end by 8 bases, with 15 bases between. The CDR3 runs 15 residues. Germline-derived CDR1 and CDR2 are KGHDR and SFDVKD. CDR3 bases: TGTGCCACCAGTGATGAGGGACGGGTCGGAGGGGAGCTGTTTTTT. This codes for CATSDEGRVGGELFF.

This clonotype was seen many times. The chain is built from TRBV29-1 and TRBJ1-2; the D is unclear. The V gene lost 7 bases and the J gene lost 0 bases, with 9 bases spanning the gap. Germline V gene sequence: CDR1 SQVTM, CDR2 ANQGSEA. The CDR3 length is 12 residues. The CDR3 loop reads CSGYRTNYGYTF. In DNA, the CDR3 is TGCAGCGGTTACCGAACTAACTATGGCTACACCTTC. Combining the CDR3 with reference TRBV29-1 and TRBJ1-2 gives the whole variable domain SAVISQKPSRDICQRGTSLTIQCQVDSQVTMMFWYRQQPGQSLTLIATANQGSEATYESGFVIDKFPISRPNLTFSTLTVSNMSPEDSSIYLCSGYRTNYGYTFGSGTRLTVV.

This chain connects TRBV7-9 to TRBJ1-1, with 9 bases fitting TRBD1. The CDR3 extends over 13 amino acids. Unmatched junction bases numbered 6, after V lost 5 bases and J lost 8 bases. CDR1 and CDR2 (germline): SEHNR, FQNEAQ (reference sequence). CDR3 nucleotides: TGTGCCAGCAGCCTCCTTGGGACAGGGGAAGCTTTCTTT. As protein: CASSLLGTGEAFF.

This clonotype showed up many times. The V call is TRBV7-8, the J call TRBJ1-4; D is ambiguous. CDR1 and CDR2 from the germline V gene are SGHVS and FQNEAQ. The CDR3 is made up of 15 amino acids. V lost 1 base to trimming and J lost 8 bases, with 14 bases between them. CDR3 loop: CASSLGSWGMEKLFF. CDR3 bases: TGTGCCAGCAGCTTAGGTTCCTGGGGAATGGAAAAACTGTTTTTT.

This rearrangement joins TRBV7-3 to TRBJ1-1; no reliable D call. The V gene's germline CDR1 is SGHTA and CDR2 FQGTGA. This CDR3 is 15 amino acids long. V lost 5 bases and J lost 4, with 17 bases in between. CDR3 in DNA: TGTGCCAGCAGCCCCGGCCTGGGTCTGGGCACTGAAGCTTTCTTT. Protein: CASSPGLGLGTEAFF.

The V call is TRBV20-1, the J call TRBJ2-3; D is possibly TRBD1 (6 bases). The CDR3 sequence is 16 residues long. V shed 0 bases and J shed 4 bases, with 17 bases lying between them. Looked up from germline, CDR1 is DFQATT and CDR2 is SNEGSKA (reference sequence). The CDR3 sequence is CSARDDWQGMADTQYF. The CDR3 nucleotides read TGCAGTGCTAGAGATGATTGGCAGGGGATGGCAGATACGCAGTATTTT.

This chain links TRBV20-1 with TRBJ2-3; possible D gene TRBD2, 5 bases. Germline V gene lookup returns CDR1 DFQATT and CDR2 SNEGSKA (reference sequence). V was pared by 5 bases and J by 6 bases, with 18 bases between. CDR3 size: 14 residues. CDR3 in DNA: TGCAGTGCTTACCGGGGAAGGGTAGCGGATACGCAGTATTTT. This translates into CSAYRGRVADTQYF.

This clonotype was found a few times. The V gene is TRBV7-2, the J gene TRBJ1-2, with D tentatively TRBD1 (6 bases). Trimming cost V 3 bases and J 1 base, with 12 bases left between them. CDR1 is SGHTA and CDR2 is FQGNSA in the germline V gene. This CDR3 is 15 amino acids long. The CDR3 DNA reads TGTGCCAGCAGCTTTGGACAGTCCCGTAACTATGGCTACACCTTC. This translates into CASSFGQSRNYGYTF.

CDR3 protein: CASSPERGASTEAFF. The CDR3 coding sequence is TGTGCCAGCAGCCCCGAACGGGGGGCGAGCACTGAAGCTTTCTTT. The rearrangement uses TRBV7-9 and TRBJ1-1; D possibly corresponds to TRBD1 (6 bases). Germline CDR1 and CDR2: SEHNR and FQNEAQ (reference sequence). This CDR3 region has 15 residues. Deletions cut 5 bases from V and 4 bases from J, with 17 bases between.

The chain couples TRBV2 to TRBJ1-5; possibly TRBD1 for D (5 bases). The CDR3 has 15 residues. Looked up from germline, CDR1 is SNHLY and CDR2 is FYNNEI. With 4 bases removed from V and 0 bases from J, the gap between germline ends came to 10 bases. The CDR3 bases are TGTGCCAGCAGTGGGACATTTTATAGCAATCAGCCCCAGCATTTT. It encodes CASSGTFYSNQPQHF.

The chain couples TRBV5-1 to TRBJ1-2, with TRBD1 matching over 7 bases. Germline V gene lookup returns CDR1 SGHRS and CDR2 YFSETQ. V lost 1 base and J lost 4; bases outside the gene matches: 7. This CDR3 spans 15 amino acids. The CDR3 region is CASSLQPGTAYGYTF. CDR3 DNA: TGCGCCAGCAGCTTGCAGCCGGGGACAGCCTATGGCTACACCTTC. The full variable domain, rest sourced from reference TRBV5-1 and TRBJ1-2, is KAGVTQTPRYLIKTRGQQVTLSCSPISGHRSVSWYQQTPGQGLQFLFEYFSETQRNKGNFPGRFSGRQFSNSRSEMNVSTLELGDSALYLCASSLQPGTAYGYTFGSGTRLTVV.

The chain links TRBV24-1 to TRBJ2-2; D might be TRBD1 (6 bases). The CDR3 contains 19 residues. Germline loops: CDR1 KGHDR, CDR2 SFDVKD. V lost 6 bases and J 5 bases, leaving 27 bases between the germline ends. The CDR3 nucleotides read TGTGCCACCAGTAAAACAGGGCCGGGCTTAGCTTTCGGAACCGGGGAGCTGTTTTTT. Translating it yields CATSKTGPGLAFGTGELFF.

A few counts support this clonotype. This chain uses TRBV5-1 with TRBJ1-6, with unresolved D. Per germline, CDR1 SGHRS and CDR2 YFSETQ. This CDR3 is built from 13 residues. Trimming took 6 bases from V and 7 from J, leaving 11 bases between them. CDR3 sequence reads: CASTKENNSPLHF. As DNA, the CDR3 is TGCGCCAGCACAAAGGAAAACAATTCACCCCTCCACTTT.

CDR3 DNA: TGTGCCAGCAGTTACTCTCCGGGACAGCGAAGCCAGCCCCAGCATTTT. Protein product: CASSYSPGQRSQPQHF. The chain recombines TRBV6-2 or TRBV6-3 with TRBJ1-5; 7 nucleotides line up with TRBD1. From germline, CDR1 is MNHEY and CDR2 SVGEGT. The junction had 9 bases not matched to a gene; V was cut back by 0 bases and J by 7 bases. CDR3 length: 16 amino acids.

The chain is built from TRBV20-1 and TRBJ2-5; D not certain. The CDR3 sequence is 13 residues long. Trimming stripped 1 base from V and 4 bases from J, with 10 bases between. From germline, CDR1 is DFQATT and CDR2 SNEGSKA (reference sequence). The CDR3, as DNA: TGCAGTGCTAGAGGAGGTTCCGGAGAGACCCAGTACTTC. Encoded protein: CSARGGSGETQYF.

This clonotype showed up many times. The chain carries TRBV4-1 and TRBJ1-1, with no clear D. CDR3 length equals 17 residues. Trimming took off 4 bases at V and 1 base at J, with 19 bases between the two ends. The germline gives CDR1 MGHRA, CDR2 YSYEKL. The CDR3 DNA reads as TGCGCCAGCAGCCCGAGGCTTTCACCGCAAGAGAACACTGAAGCTTTCTTT. It encodes CASSPRLSPQENTEAFF.

This clonotype was picked up a small number of times. This sequence joins TRBV10-2 and TRBJ2-3; the match to TRBD2 covers 11 bases. There are 16 residues in the CDR3. Germline V lookup: CDR1 WSHSY, CDR2 SAAADI. With V trimmed by 3 bases and J by 0 bases, 2 bases remained unmatched. Here the CDR3 DNA reads TGCGCCAGCAGTGACAGGACTAGCGGGAGCACAGATACGCAGTATTTT. It encodes CASSDRTSGSTDTQYF.

Here the CDR3 reads CASSYTGASSGNTIYF. The DNA for the CDR3 is TGTGCCAGCAGTTACACAGGGGCCAGCTCTGGAAACACCATATATTTT. The chain has TRBV6-5 and TRBJ1-3; TRBD1 matches 7 bases. CDR1 and CDR2 (germline): MNHEY, SVGAGI. V trimming: 2 bases; J trimming: 0 bases; junction bases outside the gene matches: 4. The CDR3 consists of 16 residues.

The chain employs TRBV3-1 and TRBJ2-6; no clear D. CDR1 and CDR2 (germline): LGHDT, YNNKEL (reference sequence). The CDR3 spans 16 residues. V dropped 5 bases and J dropped 0 bases, with 11 bases sitting between them. The CDR3 reads CASSRSVPSGANVLTF. The DNA for the CDR3 is TGTGCCAGCAGCAGGTCAGTCCCCTCTGGGGCCAACGTCCTGACTTTC. The full variable domain, with the rest looked up from reference TRBV3-1 and TRBJ2-6, is DTAVSQTPKYLVTQMGNDKSIKCEQNLGHDTMYWYKQDSKKFLKIMFSYNNKELIINETVPNRFSPKSPDKAHLNLHINSLELGDSAVYFCASSRSVPSGANVLTFGAGSRLTVL.